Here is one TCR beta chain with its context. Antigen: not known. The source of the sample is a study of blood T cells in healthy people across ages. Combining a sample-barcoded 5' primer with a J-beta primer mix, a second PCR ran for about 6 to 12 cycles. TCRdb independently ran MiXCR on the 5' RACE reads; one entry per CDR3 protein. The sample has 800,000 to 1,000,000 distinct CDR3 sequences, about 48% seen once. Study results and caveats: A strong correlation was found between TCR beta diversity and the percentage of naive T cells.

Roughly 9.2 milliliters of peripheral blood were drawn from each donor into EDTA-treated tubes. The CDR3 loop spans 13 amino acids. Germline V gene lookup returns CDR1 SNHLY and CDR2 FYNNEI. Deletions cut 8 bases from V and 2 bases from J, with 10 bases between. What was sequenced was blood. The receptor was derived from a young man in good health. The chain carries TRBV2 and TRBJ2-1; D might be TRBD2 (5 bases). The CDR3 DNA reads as TGTGCCAGCGGAGGTCGGGCCTACAATGAGCAGTTCTTC. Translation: CASGGRAYNEQFF.